The TCR beta chain described here comes from a study of shared clonotypes between healthy human individuals. Study as a whole: Per donor, three plates held CD4 naive cells, three held CD4 memory, two held CD8 naive and one held CD8 memory. Whole-study findings and limits: What naive subsets generally showed was a larger estimated richness than memory subsets showed. Clonotypes which were not shared had lower generation probabilities than clonotypes that all four donors shared.

The method was immunoSEQ multiplex PCR; TCRdb's version includes in-frame clones alone and lacks a portion of them. The sample contains about 1.5 million clones, around 95% of which appear only once. Germline values: CDR1 SNHLY, CDR2 FYNNEI. There are 16 residues in the CDR3. V trimming: 8 bases; J trimming: 8 bases; junction bases outside the gene matches: 10. This clone came up once. Its antigen is unknown. The TCR sequence derives from a man aged 30 to 39 in good health. Sequences were obtained from naive CD4+ T cells sorted from blood. This sample's subset: CD45RA+ positively selected. J is TRBJ2-3 and V is TRBV2, with TRBD2 matching 16 bases. CDR3 amino acids: CASRPGTSGRVGTQYF. The CDR3, as DNA: TGTGCCAGCCGACCCGGGACTAGCGGGAGGGTGGGTACGCAGTATTTT.